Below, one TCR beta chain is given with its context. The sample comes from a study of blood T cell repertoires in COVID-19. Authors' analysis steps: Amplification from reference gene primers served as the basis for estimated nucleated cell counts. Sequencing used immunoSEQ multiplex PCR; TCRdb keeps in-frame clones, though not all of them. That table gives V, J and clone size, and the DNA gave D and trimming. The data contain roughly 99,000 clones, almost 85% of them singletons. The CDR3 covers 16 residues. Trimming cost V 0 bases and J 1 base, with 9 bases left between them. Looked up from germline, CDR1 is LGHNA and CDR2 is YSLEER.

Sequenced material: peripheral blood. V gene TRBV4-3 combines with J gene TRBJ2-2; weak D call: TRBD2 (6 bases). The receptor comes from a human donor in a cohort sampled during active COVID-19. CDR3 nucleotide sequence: TGCGCCAGCAGCCAAGATAGGAGGGAGAACACCGGGGAGCTGTTTTTT. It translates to CASSQDRRENTGELFF.